Below, one T cell receptor beta chain is given with its context. One end of the junction varies from germline; a read error may be responsible. These data originate in a study of tumor and adjacent non-tumor tissue in lung cancer. As for the study in general: The patients, 10 or so men and five or six women, were about 30 to 85 with stage I to III disease.

CDR1 and CDR2 (germline): DFQATT, SNEGSKA (reference sequence). The CDR3 spans 12 residues. RNA was extracted from bulk tissue without any cell sorting. Chemotherapy-naive patients with new lung cancer underwent thoracic surgery in China, August–November 2014. Three rounds of nested PCR, following a modified ARM-PCR protocol, produced the TCRbeta library. TCRdb itself ran the multiplex PCR reads through MiXCR, one entry per CDR3 protein. The sample holds around 140,000 distinct CDR3 sequences; around 66% are singletons and the top ten take about 20%. The gene calls are TRBV20-1 and TRBJ2-3; D might be TRBD2 (6 bases). Sequenced: lung tumor tissue. The TCR comes from a man aged 55 to 70 with small cell lung cancer. The chain's CDR3 is CSEEGQGDTQYF. CDR3 nucleotides: TGCAGTGAGGAGGGCCAGGGAGATACACAGTATTTT.